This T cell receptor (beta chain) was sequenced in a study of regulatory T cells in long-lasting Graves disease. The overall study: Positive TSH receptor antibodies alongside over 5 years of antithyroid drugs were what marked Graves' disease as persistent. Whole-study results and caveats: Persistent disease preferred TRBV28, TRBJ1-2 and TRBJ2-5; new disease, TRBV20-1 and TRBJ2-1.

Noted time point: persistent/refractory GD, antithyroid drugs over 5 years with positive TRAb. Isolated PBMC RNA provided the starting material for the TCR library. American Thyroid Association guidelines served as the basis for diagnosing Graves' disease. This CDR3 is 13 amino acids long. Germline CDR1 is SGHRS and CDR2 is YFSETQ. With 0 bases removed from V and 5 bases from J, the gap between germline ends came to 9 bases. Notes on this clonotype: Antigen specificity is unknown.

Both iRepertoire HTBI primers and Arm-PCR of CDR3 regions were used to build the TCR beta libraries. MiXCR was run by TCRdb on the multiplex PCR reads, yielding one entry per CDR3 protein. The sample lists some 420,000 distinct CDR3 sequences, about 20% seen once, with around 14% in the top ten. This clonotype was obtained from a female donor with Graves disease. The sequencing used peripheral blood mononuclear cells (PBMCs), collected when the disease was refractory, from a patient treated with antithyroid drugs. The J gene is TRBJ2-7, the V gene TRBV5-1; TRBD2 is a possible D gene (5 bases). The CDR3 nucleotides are TGCGCCAGCAGCTTGGTCTCGGGGAACGAGCAGTACTTC. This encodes CASSLVSGNEQYF. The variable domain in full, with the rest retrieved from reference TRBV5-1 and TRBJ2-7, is KAGVTQTPRYLIKTRGQQVTLSCSPISGHRSVSWYQQTPGQGLQFLFEYFSETQRNKGNFPGRFSGRQFSNSRSEMNVSTLELGDSALYLCASSLVSGNEQYFGPGTRLTVT.